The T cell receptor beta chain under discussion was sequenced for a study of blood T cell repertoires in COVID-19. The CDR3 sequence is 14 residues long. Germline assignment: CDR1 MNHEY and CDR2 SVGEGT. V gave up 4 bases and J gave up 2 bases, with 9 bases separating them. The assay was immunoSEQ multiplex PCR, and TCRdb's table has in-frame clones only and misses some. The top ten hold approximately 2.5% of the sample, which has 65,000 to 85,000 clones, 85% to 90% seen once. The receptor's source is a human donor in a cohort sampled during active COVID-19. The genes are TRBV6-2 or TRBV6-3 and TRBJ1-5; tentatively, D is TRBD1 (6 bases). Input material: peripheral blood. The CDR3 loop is CASSFAGGNQPQHF. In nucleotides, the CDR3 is TGTGCCAGCAGTTTTGCAGGGGGCAATCAGCCCCAGCATTTT.